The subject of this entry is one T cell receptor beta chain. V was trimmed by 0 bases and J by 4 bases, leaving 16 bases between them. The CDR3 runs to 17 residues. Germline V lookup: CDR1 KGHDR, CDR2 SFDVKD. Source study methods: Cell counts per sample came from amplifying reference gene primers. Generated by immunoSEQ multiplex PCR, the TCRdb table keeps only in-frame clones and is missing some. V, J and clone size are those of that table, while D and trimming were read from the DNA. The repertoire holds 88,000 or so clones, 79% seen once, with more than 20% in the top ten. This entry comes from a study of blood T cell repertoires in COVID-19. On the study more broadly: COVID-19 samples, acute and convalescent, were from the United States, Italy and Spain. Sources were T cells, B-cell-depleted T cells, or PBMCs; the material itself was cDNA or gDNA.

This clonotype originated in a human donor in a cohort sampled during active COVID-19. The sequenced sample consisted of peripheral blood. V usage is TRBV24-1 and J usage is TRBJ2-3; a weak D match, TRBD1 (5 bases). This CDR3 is CATSDLRQGSSADTQYF. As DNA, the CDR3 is TGTGCCACCAGTGATTTGCGTCAGGGTTCCTCCGCAGATACGCAGTATTTT.